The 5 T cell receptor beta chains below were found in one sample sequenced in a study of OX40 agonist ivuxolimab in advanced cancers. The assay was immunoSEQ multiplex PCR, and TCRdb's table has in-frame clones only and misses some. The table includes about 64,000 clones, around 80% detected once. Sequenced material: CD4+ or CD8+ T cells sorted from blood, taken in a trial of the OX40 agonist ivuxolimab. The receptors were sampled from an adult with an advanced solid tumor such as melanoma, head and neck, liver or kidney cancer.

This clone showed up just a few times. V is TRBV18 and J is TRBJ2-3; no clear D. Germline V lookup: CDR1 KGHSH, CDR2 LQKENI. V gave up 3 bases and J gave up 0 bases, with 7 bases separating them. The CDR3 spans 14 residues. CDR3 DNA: TGTGCCAGCTCACCCGGACCGAGCACAGATACGCAGTATTTT. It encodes CASSPGPSTDTQYF.

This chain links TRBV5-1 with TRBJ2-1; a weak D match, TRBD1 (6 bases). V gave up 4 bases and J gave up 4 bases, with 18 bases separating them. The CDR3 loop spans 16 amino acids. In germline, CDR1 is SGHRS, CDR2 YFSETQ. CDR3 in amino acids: CASSGTTGLRYNEQFF. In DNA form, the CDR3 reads TGCGCCAGCAGCGGAACTACAGGGCTTCGATACAATGAGCAGTTCTTC.

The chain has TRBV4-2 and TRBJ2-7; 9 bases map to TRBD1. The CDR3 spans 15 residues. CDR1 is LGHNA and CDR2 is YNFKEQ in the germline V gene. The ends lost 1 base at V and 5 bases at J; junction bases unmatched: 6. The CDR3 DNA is TGTGCCAGCAGCCAAGGGGACAGGGCTCTGGACGAGCAGTACTTC. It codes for CASSQGDRALDEQYF.

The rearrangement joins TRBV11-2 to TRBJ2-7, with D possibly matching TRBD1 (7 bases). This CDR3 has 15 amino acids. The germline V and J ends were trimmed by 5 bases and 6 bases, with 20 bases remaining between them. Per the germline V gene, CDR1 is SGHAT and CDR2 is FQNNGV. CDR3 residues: CASSQRRGTAFEQYF. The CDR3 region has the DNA TGTGCCAGCAGCCAAAGGAGGGGGACAGCCTTCGAGCAGTACTTC.

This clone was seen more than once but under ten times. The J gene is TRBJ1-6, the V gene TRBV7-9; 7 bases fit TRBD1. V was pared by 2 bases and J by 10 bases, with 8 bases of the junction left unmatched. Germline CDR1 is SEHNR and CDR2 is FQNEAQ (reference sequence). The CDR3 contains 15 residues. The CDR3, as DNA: TGTGCCAGCAGCTTAAGTGGCAGGGGGGGGTCACCCCTCCACTTT. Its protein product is CASSLSGRGGSPLHF.